A single sample gave rise to the 23 T cell receptor beta chains below, sequenced in a study of cytomegalovirus exposure and HLA in healthy donors. The study ran its PCR with 60 Vbeta and 13 Jbeta primers. Measured with immunoSEQ multiplex PCR; TCRdb has only the in-frame clones, and not every one. The table lists around 130,000 clones, under 90% of them singletons. Sample: PBMCs. Every receptor here comes from a woman aged 40 to 49 in good health and CMV-seronegative.

V usage is TRBV6-5 and J usage is TRBJ2-3, with D perhaps TRBD2 (5 bases). Germline V gene sequence: CDR1 MNHEY, CDR2 SVGAGI. V gave up 6 bases and J gave up 2 bases, with 6 bases separating them. This CDR3 comprises 12 residues. The CDR3 coding sequence is TGTGCCAGCAGGAGGGACACAGATACGCAGTATTTT. It codes for CASRRDTDTQYF.

The chain couples TRBV4-1 to TRBJ2-7, with 9 bases that match TRBD1. Germline-derived CDR1 and CDR2 are MGHRA and YSYEKL. There are 16 residues in the CDR3. With V trimmed by 0 bases and J by 5 bases, 8 bases remained unmatched. The CDR3 region has the DNA TGCGCCAGCAGCCAAGAAGGGACAGGGAAGGGCCACGAGCAGTACTTC. Encoded protein: CASSQEGTGKGHEQYF.

The chain has TRBV27 and TRBJ1-2, with TRBD1 as a possible D gene (5 bases). The length of the CDR3 is 15 residues. V was pared by 6 bases and J by 4 bases, with 18 bases between. Germline V gene lookup returns CDR1 MNHEY and CDR2 SMNVEV (reference sequence). The CDR3 DNA reads TGTGCCAGCAGCCCCGGCAGGGAGGGTTTCTATGGCTACACCTTC. This sequence encodes CASSPGREGFYGYTF.

The CDR3 region is CASSVRTGELFF. CDR3 bases: TGTGCCAGCAGTGTTCGCACCGGGGAGCTGTTTTTT. This rearrangement joins TRBV6-5 to TRBJ2-2; the D is unclear. Trimming removed 5 bases from V and 4 bases from J, with 5 bases in between. CDR1 is MNHEY and CDR2 is SVGAGI in the germline V gene. The CDR3 consists of 12 residues.

In this sample, this clone turned up once. The chain uses TRBV21-1 and TRBJ2-5; the D call in the table, TRBD1, was not verified against the DNA. TRBV21-1 is annotated as a pseudogene. This CDR3 is built from 13 residues. The CDR3 sequence: CASSGQGEKTQYF. CDR3 sequence (DNA): TGTGCCAGCAGCGGACAGGGGGAGAAGACCCAGTACTTC.

The chain has TRBV11-2 and TRBJ1-1; perhaps TRBD1 as D (6 bases). The ends were cut back, 1 base at V and 1 base at J, with 10 bases in the middle. The CDR3 has 15 amino acids. CDR1 and CDR2 from the germline V gene are SGHAT and FQNNGV. CDR3 protein: CASSLAQGRNTEAFF. The CDR3 bases are TGTGCCAGCAGCTTAGCACAGGGTAGGAACACTGAAGCTTTCTTT.

J is TRBJ2-3 and V is TRBV7-3; 12 bases fit TRBD2. There are 17 residues in the CDR3. The V gene end was trimmed by 5 bases and the J gene end by 3 bases; junction bases not matched to a gene: 9. Germline assignment: CDR1 SGHTA and CDR2 FQGTGA. The chain's CDR3 is CASSTGTSGSSTDTQYF. In DNA, the CDR3 is TGTGCCAGCAGCACCGGGACTAGCGGGTCGTCTACAGATACGCAGTATTTT.

The chain has TRBV2 and TRBJ1-2; possibly TRBD1 for D (6 bases). The V and J ends lost 6 bases and 8 bases respectively, with 13 bases between them. CDR3 length: 12 amino acids. The germline gives CDR1 SNHLY, CDR2 FYNNEI. The CDR3 DNA sequence: TGTGCCAGCAGCCGATCAGGGGAGGGCTACACCTTC. Residues: CASSRSGEGYTF.

CDR3 sequence reads: CASSQAMNTEAFF. CDR3 nucleotides: TGTGCCAGCAGCCAAGCGATGAACACTGAAGCTTTCTTT. V usage is TRBV11-2 and J usage is TRBJ1-1; no reliable D call. Germline V gene sequence: CDR1 SGHAT, CDR2 FQNNGV. The length of the CDR3 is 13 residues. V gave up 5 bases and J gave up 0 bases, with 7 bases separating them.

The genes are TRBV2 and TRBJ2-3; D is undetermined. The CDR3 has 11 amino acids. V dropped 8 bases and J dropped 3 bases, with 6 bases sitting between them. Germline CDR1 and CDR2: SNHLY and FYNNEI. CDR3 sequence: CASLTTDTQYF. The CDR3 DNA is TGTGCCAGCCTCACTACAGATACGCAGTATTTT.

The J gene is TRBJ1-3, the V gene TRBV9, with D perhaps TRBD1 (5 bases). The CDR3 loop spans 16 amino acids. Per the germline V gene, CDR1 is SGDLS and CDR2 is YYNGEE. Trimming pared 2 bases from V and 4 bases from J, leaving 16 bases between. The CDR3 coding sequence is TGTGCCAGCAGCGTCTCCGGGAGGGCAGGGGGAAACACCATATATTTT. Its protein is CASSVSGRAGGNTIYF. Complete variable domain (other parts from reference TRBV9 and TRBJ1-3): DSGVTQTPKHLITATGQRVTLRCSPRSGDLSVYWYQQSLDQGLQFLIQYYNGEERAKGNILERFSAQQFPDLHSELNLSSLELGDSALYFCASSVSGRAGGNTIYFGEGSWLTVV.

The chain combines TRBV6-1 with TRBJ1-4; possible D gene TRBD1, 6 bases. Trimming removed 4 bases from V and 4 bases from J, with 13 bases in between. Germline values: CDR1 MNHNS, CDR2 SASEGT. This CDR3 is built from 15 residues. CDR3 coding DNA: TGTGCCAGCAGTGTGCAGGGGCTGAGTAATGAAAAACTGTTTTTT. Protein product: CASSVQGLSNEKLFF.

The genes are TRBV15 and TRBJ2-2; weak D call: TRBD2 (6 bases). V was cut by 1 base and J by 1 base, with 10 bases left in between. This CDR3 contains 16 residues. Germline CDR1 reads LNHNV; CDR2 reads YYDKDF (reference sequence). The CDR3 spells CATSRALGGNTGELFF. CDR3 nucleotide sequence: TGTGCCACCAGCAGAGCCCTGGGAGGGAACACCGGGGAGCTGTTTTTT.

Concerning this clone: Different DNA sequences within this sample yield the same CDR3. The chain joins TRBV5-1 to TRBJ1-2; 9 positions match TRBD1. CDR1 is SGHRS, CDR2 YFSETQ, per germline. The CDR3 contains 15 residues. J was trimmed by 2 bases and V by 4 bases; bases with no gene match: 6. The DNA for the CDR3 is TGCGCCAGCAGCCCTCGGACAGGGGCAAACTATGGCTACACCTTC. Its translation: CASSPRTGANYGYTF. Full variable domain (remainder filled in from reference TRBV5-1 and TRBJ1-2): KAGVTQTPRYLIKTRGQQVTLSCSPISGHRSVSWYQQTPGQGLQFLFEYFSETQRNKGNFPGRFSGRQFSNSRSEMNVSTLELGDSALYLCASSPRTGANYGYTFGSGTRLTVV.

The chain combines TRBV7-2 with TRBJ1-1, with 7 nucleotides matching TRBD1. The germline V gene encodes CDR1 SGHTA and CDR2 FQGNSA. This CDR3 has 16 amino acids. J lost 6 bases, V lost 5 bases, and 15 bases had no gene match. CDR3 region: CASSPIEQGPGAEAFF. CDR3 in DNA: TGTGCCAGCAGCCCCATTGAACAGGGGCCGGGGGCTGAAGCTTTCTTT.

The rearrangement joins TRBV4-1 to TRBJ1-1, with D perhaps TRBD1 (5 bases). This CDR3 has 15 residues. Germline V CDR1 and CDR2: MGHRA, YSYEKL. Trimming shortened V by 0 bases and J by 4 bases, and 12 bases separated the two germline ends. The CDR3 loop reads CASSQEEGSGTEAFF. As DNA, the CDR3 is TGCGCCAGCAGCCAAGAGGAGGGGTCAGGCACTGAAGCTTTCTTT.

The rearrangement links TRBV5-1 to TRBJ2-2, with D perhaps matching TRBD1 (6 bases). This CDR3 region has 17 residues. Per germline, CDR1 SGHRS and CDR2 YFSETQ. Trimming removed 0 bases from V and 0 bases from J, with 12 bases in between. The chain's CDR3 is CASSLAPGATNTGELFF. For the CDR3, the DNA is TGCGCCAGCAGCTTGGCCCCAGGGGCCACGAACACCGGGGAGCTGTTTTTT.

V is TRBV6-5 and J is TRBJ1-1; 9 positions match TRBD1. CDR1 and CDR2 from the germline V gene are MNHEY and SVGAGI. The ends lost 4 bases at V and 6 bases at J; junction bases unmatched: 9. The CDR3 has 15 residues. CDR3 nucleotide sequence: TGTGCCAGCAGTTCCTCGGGACAGGGAAGGCCTGAAGCTTTCTTT. This gives the protein CASSSSGQGRPEAFF.

This clone was counted only a few times. The V call is TRBV19, the J call TRBJ1-3; D call uncertain. Germline CDR1 LNHDA, CDR2 SQIVND (reference sequence). Trimming left V 6 bases short and J 8 bases short, with 14 bases between. The CDR3 extends over 13 amino acids. CDR3 sequence reads: CASRQGPEDTIYF. CDR3 in DNA: TGTGCCAGTAGACAAGGACCGGAGGACACCATATATTTT.

This chain uses TRBV4-3 with TRBJ2-1; weak D call: TRBD1 (5 bases). V was clipped by 3 bases and J by 7 bases, with 10 bases between them. The CDR3 has 13 residues. CDR1 and CDR2 (germline): LGHNA, YSLEER. The CDR3 protein is CASSHYRWNEQFF. DNA for the CDR3: TGCGCCAGCAGCCATTACAGGTGGAATGAGCAGTTCTTC.

The gene calls are TRBV6-1 and TRBJ2-3; no firm D call. The germline V gene has CDR1 MNHNS and CDR2 SASEGT. This CDR3 region has 13 residues. V was pared by 3 bases and J by 3 bases, with 7 bases between. The CDR3 nucleotides are TGTGCCAGCAGTGAGCGAGGAACAGATACGCAGTATTTT. Amino acids: CASSERGTDTQYF.

The gene calls are TRBV4-2 and TRBJ2-3; 12 positions agree with TRBD2. The length of the CDR3 is 17 residues. V was clipped by 3 bases and J by 3 bases; unmatched bases: 7. CDR1 is LGHNA, CDR2 YNFKEQ, per germline. For the CDR3, the DNA is TGTGCCAGCAGCCAGGTGACTAGCGGGAGTCGAACAGATACGCAGTATTTT. Its protein product is CASSQVTSGSRTDTQYF.

The chain links TRBV6-1 to TRBJ2-1; the D gene is possibly TRBD2 (5 bases). This CDR3 comprises 17 residues. V was pared by 2 bases and J by 6 bases, with 20 bases between. CDR1 is MNHNS, CDR2 SASEGT, per germline. The CDR3 reads CASSESLRGSRANEQFF. CDR3 coding DNA: TGTGCCAGCAGTGAATCACTTCGGGGATCGCGGGCCAATGAGCAGTTCTTC.